The 21 T cell receptor beta chains below all came from one sample that was sequenced in a study of T cell responses to AZD1222 COVID-19 vaccine. This table comes from immunoSEQ multiplex PCR, and its TCRdb copy is limited to in-frame clones, with some not included. The table has some 120,000 clones, roughly 85% seen once. The sample consisted of peripheral blood, taken on day 0 of AZD1222 vaccination. The receptors were gathered from an adult in good health.

This chain uses TRBV6-5 with TRBJ1-5; D call uncertain. The V gene's germline CDR1 is MNHEY and CDR2 SVGAGI. Trimming took off 4 bases at V and 7 bases at J, with 11 bases between the two ends. The CDR3 runs 13 residues. The DNA of the CDR3 is TGTGCCAGCAGTTCCCGACGGGAACAGCCCCAGCATTTT. Amino acid sequence: CASSSRREQPQHF.

This rearrangement joins TRBV30 to TRBJ2-3, with D unclear. Germline CDR1 GTSNPN, CDR2 SVGIG (reference sequence). Trimming took off 1 base at V and 2 bases at J, with 10 bases between the two ends. The CDR3 consists of 14 residues. The CDR3 DNA follows: TGTGCCTGGAGTGAGTGGGTAACCACAGATACGCAGTATTTT. This gives the protein CAWSEWVTTDTQYF. Drawing the rest from reference TRBV30 and TRBJ2-3, the complete variable domain is SQTIHQWPATLVQPVGSPLSLECTVEGTSNPNLYWYRQAAGRGLQLLFYSVGIGQISSEVPQNLSASRPQDRQFILSSKKLLLSDSGFYLCAWSEWVTTDTQYFGPGTRLTVL.

The chain recombines TRBV5-8 with TRBJ1-3; 9 positions agree with TRBD1. The CDR3 runs 17 residues. Trimming took 6 bases from V and 0 from J; bases not matched to a gene: 10. From germline, CDR1 is SGHTS and CDR2 YDEGEE. The CDR3 nucleotides read TGTGCCAGCACCCTAGGGACAGGGTTTCTCTCTGGAAACACCATATATTTT. This sequence encodes CASTLGTGFLSGNTIYF.

V gene TRBV7-9 combines with J gene TRBJ2-3; D call uncertain. The germline CDR1 and CDR2 sequences are SEHNR and FQNEAQ (reference sequence). The CDR3 spans 13 residues. The V end lost 5 bases, the J end lost 5 bases, and 11 bases lay between the germline ends. The CDR3 loop is CASSRLAEDTQYF. For the CDR3, the DNA is TGTGCCAGCAGCCGGCTCGCGGAAGATACGCAGTATTTT.

This sequence joins TRBV7-3 and TRBJ2-3; tentatively, D is TRBD2 (5 bases). The V gene's germline CDR1 is SGHTA and CDR2 FQGTGA. This CDR3 region has 16 residues. Trimming removed 1 base at V and 0 bases at J, with 11 bases between. DNA of the CDR3: TGTGCCAGCAGCTTAAAGGGAGCTAAGAGCACAGATACGCAGTATTTT. Amino acids: CASSLKGAKSTDTQYF. The variable domain in full, with the rest retrieved from reference TRBV7-3 and TRBJ2-3, is GAGVSQTPSNKVTEKGKYVELRCDPISGHTALYWYRQSLGQGPEFLIYFQGTGAADDSGLPNDRFFAVRPEGSVSTLKIQRTERGDSAVYLCASSLKGAKSTDTQYFGPGTRLTVL.

The CDR3 here is CASSLQAWGTNEKLFF. The CDR3 DNA reads as TGCGCCAGCAGCTTGCAGGCCTGGGGCACTAATGAAAAACTGTTTTTT. The chain carries TRBV5-1 and TRBJ1-4; maybe TRBD1 (5 bases). With 1 base removed from V and 2 bases from J, the gap between germline ends came to 12 bases. CDR1 SGHRS and CDR2 YFSETQ come from the germline V gene. This CDR3 spans 16 amino acids.

The V and J genes are TRBV19 and TRBJ2-2; tentative D call: TRBD2 (6 bases). This CDR3 is built from 14 residues. Germline V lookup: CDR1 LNHDA, CDR2 SQIVND (reference sequence). Deletions cut 5 bases from V and 6 bases from J, with 13 bases between. Written as DNA, the CDR3 is TGTGCCAGTAGTCGGGACTTCTTCCCCGGGGAGCTGTTTTTT. Its translation is CASSRDFFPGELFF.

The chain joins TRBV28 to TRBJ2-7, with 8 bases fitting TRBD1. CDR1 is MDHEN and CDR2 is SYDVKM in the germline V gene. The ends lost 6 bases at V and 4 bases at J; junction bases unmatched: 14. CDR3 length: 16 residues. DNA of the CDR3: TGTGCCAGCAGCACACCCCGGGCAGGGGGCCCTTACGAGCAGTACTTC. This translates into CASSTPRAGGPYEQYF.

This chain links TRBV19 with TRBJ2-6; 7 bases align to TRBD2. The CDR3 runs to 16 residues. The V gene end was trimmed by 3 bases and the J gene end by 2 bases; junction bases not matched to a gene: 4. CDR1 and CDR2 from the germline V gene are LNHDA and SQIVND (reference sequence). CDR3 in amino acids: CASSMGGVPGANVLTF. The CDR3 DNA reads TGTGCCAGTAGTATGGGAGGGGTCCCTGGGGCCAACGTCCTGACTTTC.

The chain carries TRBV2 and TRBJ2-3, with 7 bases that match TRBD1. The CDR3 has 12 amino acids. Germline V gives CDR1 SNHLY, CDR2 FYNNEI. V lost 8 bases to trimming and J lost 2 bases; unmatched junction nucleotides: 1. CDR3 loop: CASGQDTDTQYF. The CDR3 nucleotides are TGTGCCAGCGGACAGGACACAGATACGCAGTATTTT.

The gene calls are TRBV19 and TRBJ2-2; 9 bases line up with TRBD2. The V segment lost 5 bases and the J segment 6 bases; nucleotides outside the gene matches: 7. CDR1 is LNHDA and CDR2 is SQIVND in the germline V gene (reference sequence). The CDR3 has 15 residues. The CDR3 region has the DNA TGTGCCAGTAGTTACCGGACTAGCGTGGCCGGGGAGCTGTTTTTT. Protein product: CASSYRTSVAGELFF.

This clone showed up just once. The chain employs TRBV7-6 and TRBJ2-3; 11 bases are shared with TRBD1. Trimming took 2 bases from V and 6 from J; bases not matched to a gene: 10. This CDR3 region has 17 residues. Germline-derived CDR1 and CDR2 are SGHVS and FNYEAQ. CDR3: CASSLSRTGGMGDTQYF. Written as DNA, the CDR3 is TGTGCCAGCAGCTTATCTAGGACAGGGGGCATGGGTGATACGCAGTATTTT. The whole variable domain, filled in from reference TRBV7-6 and TRBJ2-3, reads GAGVSQSPRYKVTKRGQDVALRCDPISGHVSLYWYRQALGQGPEFLTYFNYEAQQDKSGLPNDRFSAERPEGSISTLTIQRTEQRDSAMYRCASSLSRTGGMGDTQYFGPGTRLTVL.

The rearrangement joins TRBV21-1 to TRBJ1-4; the table's TRBD1 call for D was not verified on the DNA. TRBV21-1 counts as a pseudogene. The CDR3 is made up of 14 amino acids. Here the CDR3 reads CASRAQGEDEKLFF. The DNA of the CDR3 is TGTGCCAGCAGGGCACAGGGGGAGGATGAAAAACTGTTTTTT.

This CDR3 is CATSFSGVGDTQYF. The CDR3 nucleotides read TGTGCCACCAGTTTTTCGGGAGTGGGAGATACGCAGTATTTT. The chain combines TRBV24-1 with TRBJ2-3; the D gene is possibly TRBD2 (6 bases). V was cut by 6 bases and J by 5 bases, with 14 bases left in between. Per the germline V gene, CDR1 is KGHDR and CDR2 is SFDVKD. The CDR3 is made up of 14 amino acids.

This clone was seen just once. The chain joins TRBV19 to TRBJ2-7, with a weak D call TRBD1 (7 bases). Trimming took off 5 bases at V and 3 bases at J, with 14 bases between the two ends. Germline CDR1 LNHDA, CDR2 SQIVND (reference sequence). CDR3 size: 14 residues. The CDR3 is CASSPGGSGYEQYF. The CDR3 DNA sequence: TGTGCCAGTAGTCCAGGGGGGAGCGGCTACGAGCAGTACTTC.

This clone was counted many times. The rearrangement joins TRBV6-5 to TRBJ2-7; 11 bases match TRBD1. This CDR3 is 16 amino acids long. Germline V gene data show CDR1 as MNHEY and CDR2 as SVGAGI. V lost 4 bases to trimming and J lost 3 bases; unmatched junction nucleotides: 8. CDR3 sequence reads: CASSSLAGTGGYEQYF. CDR3 in DNA: TGTGCCAGCAGTTCTCTTGCCGGGACAGGGGGCTACGAGCAGTACTTC.

The CDR3 here is CASRTSGTGAATEAFF. The CDR3 DNA is TGTGCCAGCAGGACTTCCGGGACAGGGGCTGCCACTGAAGCTTTCTTT. This chain connects TRBV28 to TRBJ1-1; 10 bases are shared with TRBD1. V shed 6 bases, J shed 4 bases, and the junction held 11 bases outside the gene matches. This CDR3 has 16 amino acids. CDR1 is MDHEN and CDR2 is SYDVKM in the germline V gene.

Only one count was recorded for this clone. V is TRBV14 and J is TRBJ1-6; TRBD1 matches at 7 bases. CDR3 length equals 15 residues. Germline V gene sequence: CDR1 SGHDN, CDR2 FVKESK. The junction had 9 bases not matched to a gene; V was cut back by 4 bases and J by 9 bases. The CDR3 DNA reads TGTGCCAGCAGCCTAGGGACAGTTCGTAGTTCACCCCTCCACTTT. The encoded protein is CASSLGTVRSSPLHF.

The chain joins TRBV19 to TRBJ1-2, with D unresolved. The germline V and J ends were trimmed by 7 bases and 4 bases, with 19 bases remaining between them. The length of the CDR3 is 15 residues. The germline V gene encodes CDR1 LNHDA and CDR2 SQIVND (reference sequence). The CDR3 sequence is CASNLPKSGIYGYTF. The CDR3, as DNA: TGTGCCAGTAATTTACCGAAGTCTGGAATCTATGGCTACACCTTC.

The V gene is TRBV5-1, the J gene TRBJ1-1; no definite D call. CDR3 length: 13 residues. The ends were cut back, 2 bases at V and 1 base at J, with 6 bases in the middle. Germline V gives CDR1 SGHRS, CDR2 YFSETQ. The CDR3 loop is CASSLNKNTEAFF. The CDR3 coding sequence is TGCGCCAGCAGCTTAAACAAGAACACTGAAGCTTTCTTT.

This clone was counted between two and nine times. The chain links TRBV5-1 to TRBJ2-7; maybe TRBD2 (6 bases). Trimming pared 0 bases from V and 7 bases from J, leaving 8 bases between. The CDR3 length is 12 residues. CDR1 is SGHRS and CDR2 is YFSETQ in the germline V gene. CDR3 residues: CASSLGGREQYF. DNA of the CDR3: TGCGCCAGCAGCTTGGGTGGGAGGGAGCAGTACTTC.